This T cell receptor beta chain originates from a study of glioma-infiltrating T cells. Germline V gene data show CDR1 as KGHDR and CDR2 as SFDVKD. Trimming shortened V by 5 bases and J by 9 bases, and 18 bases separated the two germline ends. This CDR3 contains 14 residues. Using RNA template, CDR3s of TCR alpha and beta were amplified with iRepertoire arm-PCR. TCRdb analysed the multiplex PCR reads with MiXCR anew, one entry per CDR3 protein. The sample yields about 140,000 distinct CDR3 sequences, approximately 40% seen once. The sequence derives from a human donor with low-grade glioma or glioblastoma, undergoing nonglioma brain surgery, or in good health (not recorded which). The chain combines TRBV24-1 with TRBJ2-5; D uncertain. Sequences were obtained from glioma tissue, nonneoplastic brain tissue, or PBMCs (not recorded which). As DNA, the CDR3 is TGTGCCACCAGTGGTTCCGAGGTTTGGGGTCCCCAGTACTTC. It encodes CATSGSEVWGPQYF.